This T cell receptor (beta chain) was identified in a study of T-cell memory formation after mild COVID-19. Trimming left V 2 bases short and J 9 bases short, with 14 bases between. Germline assignment: CDR1 SGHTA and CDR2 FQGNSA. This CDR3 contains 15 residues. In its sample, this clonotype was seen a few times. In TCRdb, the 5' RACE reads were re-called with MiXCR into one record per CDR3 protein. The table includes hundreds of thousands of distinct CDR3 sequences, roughly an eighth detected once. Sequencing was performed on PBMCs or a T cell subset sorted from them (not recorded which). The sequence was collected from a young man who had mild COVID-19 (a few samples of this study predate the infection). Cell type and time point are not known. This chain uses TRBV7-2 with TRBJ1-6; no clear D gene. The CDR3 DNA reads TGTGCCAGCAGCTTACTCTCCCTTAAAGGTTCACCCCTCCACTTT. Protein sequence: CASSLLSLKGSPLHF.